What follows are 11 T cell receptor beta chains derived from one specimen sequenced in a study of blood T cells in healthy people across ages. Using a J-beta primer mix together with a sample-barcoded 5' primer, a second PCR was run for 7 to 11 cycles. Each CDR3 protein is one row after TCRdb ran MiXCR on the 5' RACE reads. The data show hundreds of thousands of distinct CDR3 sequences, more than 45% seen once. Specimen: blood. Receptors were obtained from a man between 25 and 39 years old in good health.

J is TRBJ1-1 and V is TRBV12-3 or TRBV12-4, with TRBD1 matching over 8 bases. V trimming: 6 bases; J trimming: 2 bases; junction bases outside the gene matches: 5. The CDR3 is made up of 14 amino acids. The CDR3 is CASRVDRENTEAFF. As DNA, the CDR3 is TGTGCCAGCAGGGTGGACAGGGAAAACACTGAAGCTTTCTTT.

This clonotype was counted only a few times. This chain uses TRBV29-1 with TRBJ2-3; 9 bases align to TRBD2. Germline CDR1 is SQVTM and CDR2 is ANQGSEA. J gave up 6 bases and V 2 bases, and 3 bases lay outside the gene matches. This CDR3 has 13 residues. CDR3 in amino acids: CSVESGRLDTQYF. In DNA, the CDR3 is TGCAGCGTTGAAAGCGGGAGGTTGGATACGCAGTATTTT.

The gene calls are TRBV9 and TRBJ2-1; 9 bases are shared with TRBD2. The V gene end was trimmed by 4 bases and the J gene end by 2 bases; junction bases not matched to a gene: 10. The CDR3 spans 17 residues. Germline assignment: CDR1 SGDLS and CDR2 YYNGEE. DNA of the CDR3: TGTGCCAGCAGCCCCCGGGGTAGCGGGAGTCCCTACAATGAGCAGTTCTTC. Protein: CASSPRGSGSPYNEQFF.

The chain employs TRBV29-1 and TRBJ2-2, with D tentatively TRBD2 (5 bases). Germline CDR1 SQVTM, CDR2 ANQGSEA. The length of the CDR3 is 13 residues. Trimming shortened V by 3 bases and J by 0 bases, and 5 bases separated the two germline ends. The CDR3, as DNA: TGCAGCGTTGAGGAGGCGAACACCGGGGAGCTGTTTTTT. It codes for CSVEEANTGELFF.

This clonotype was seen only once. This CDR3 is CASSVFPGLDIRNEQFF. The CDR3 DNA is TGTGCCAGCAGCGTATTTCCGGGACTAGATATCCGCAATGAGCAGTTCTTC. This chain uses TRBV9 with TRBJ2-1; 8 nucleotides match TRBD2. The CDR3 loop spans 17 amino acids. Germline values: CDR1 SGDLS, CDR2 YYNGEE. Germline trimming cut 1 base from V and 6 bases from J; bases unmatched to any gene: 12.

The rearrangement links TRBV7-3 to TRBJ2-5, with D possibly TRBD2 on 7 matching bases. Matching the DNA end better, TRBJ2-7 makes the J call doubtful. CDR3 length equals 15 residues. Germline CDR1 is SGHTA and CDR2 is FQGTGA. CDR3 nucleotide sequence: TGTGCCAGCAGTTACCAGGGGACTACCATGGACGAGCAGTACTTC. It specifies CASSYQGTTMDEQYF.

This clonotype was detected only a few times. This rearrangement joins TRBV12-3 or TRBV12-4 to TRBJ1-2; D gene uncertain. The CDR3 covers 12 residues. V was shortened by 2 bases and J by 4 bases, with 5 bases between the two germline ends. The CDR3 coding sequence is TGTGCCAGCAGTTTATCCCTCTATGGCTACACCTTC. Protein: CASSLSLYGYTF.

The rearrangement links TRBV9 to TRBJ2-5; D is possibly TRBD2 (5 bases). The CDR3 spans 16 residues. Germline lookup yields CDR1 SGDLS and CDR2 YYNGEE. Trimming cost V 0 bases and J 1 base, with 13 bases left between them. The CDR3: CASSVALGGFQETQYF. The CDR3 DNA reads as TGTGCCAGCAGCGTAGCCCTCGGAGGATTCCAAGAGACCCAGTACTTC.

The V and J genes are TRBV29-1 and TRBJ2-7; tentatively, D is TRBD1 (5 bases). V lost 2 bases and J 0 bases, leaving 14 bases between the germline ends. The CDR3 covers 15 residues. Germline CDR1 reads SQVTM; CDR2 reads ANQGSEA. CDR3 amino acids: CSVEHPRAGSYEQYF. CDR3 sequence (DNA): TGCAGCGTTGAACACCCCAGGGCAGGCTCCTACGAGCAGTACTTC.

This clonotype was picked up a small number of times. The chain recombines TRBV2 with TRBJ2-4, with 9 bases identical to TRBD2. After removal of 6 bases from V and 5 bases from J, the junction contained 2 bases not matched to a gene. Germline assignment: CDR1 SNHLY and CDR2 FYNNEI. This CDR3 comprises 13 residues. CDR3 loop: CASSGTSQNIQYF. The CDR3 nucleotides are TGTGCCAGCAGCGGGACTAGCCAAAACATTCAGTACTTC.

The chain joins TRBV4-3 to TRBJ2-1, with TRBD2 identical over 13 bases. The germline V gene has CDR1 LGHNA and CDR2 YSLEER. This CDR3 has 15 amino acids. V was pared by 2 bases and J by 8 bases, with 3 bases of the junction left unmatched. The CDR3 DNA reads TGCGCCAGCAGCCAAACTAGCGGGAGGGGCTATGAGCAGTTCTTC. Translation gives CASSQTSGRGYEQFF.